This T cell receptor (beta chain) was profiled in a study of T cell therapy after organ transplantation. Across the whole study: T cells were expanded 2 to 3 weeks with 30 CMV class I/II epitopes.

Per germline, CDR1 MGHRA and CDR2 YSYEKL. V shed 4 bases and J 4 bases; nucleotides not matched to a gene: 7. The CDR3 is 15 amino acids. Whole-study results and caveats: Lower pretherapy CD8 clonality went with larger post-therapy fold change.

Time point defined: 4-8 weeks after completion of therapy. Measured with immunoSEQ multiplex PCR; TCRdb has only the in-frame clones, and not every one. In the table there are about 3,400 clones, roughly two thirds of which are singletons. In the case of this clone: The antigen remains undetermined.

Material: CD8+ T cells from blood, obtained after autologous CMV-specific T cell therapy. The chain links TRBV4-1 to TRBJ2-1; 7 bases align to TRBD2. The source of this sequence is a human patient who had received a solid organ transplant and had CMV disease. Some of the T cells may derive from the graft donor. This CDR3 is CASSLSPSGYNEQFF. CDR3 sequence (DNA): TGCGCCAGCAGCCTCTCCCCTAGCGGATACAATGAGCAGTTCTTC.